Each of the 26 T cell receptor beta chains below was sequenced from the same sample in a study of CD8 T cells in ankylosing spondylitis. Study-level results: Seven to nine highly homologous variants made up a TCR beta motif that seemed to typify ankylosing spondylitis blood.

TCRdb reprocessed the 5' RACE reads via MiXCR and lists one record per CDR3 protein. The data contain roughly 490,000 distinct CDR3 sequences, about 5% of them singletons. These TCRs are of unknown antigen specificity. The sample taken for sequencing was blood, either unsorted or a sorted T cell fraction (not recorded which). The origin of the receptors is a male donor with ankylosing spondylitis.

This clonotype was recorded at least ten times. The genes are TRBV20-1 and TRBJ2-7; D gene uncertain. This CDR3 contains 15 residues. Trimming removed 3 bases from V and 0 bases from J, with 15 bases in between. Germline V gene data show CDR1 as DFQATT and CDR2 as SNEGSKA (reference sequence). The CDR3 spells CSARIHPPLSYEQYF. As DNA, the CDR3 is TGCAGTGCTAGGATCCATCCCCCCCTCTCCTACGAGCAGTACTTC.

This clonotype was seen ten or more times. The chain is built from TRBV29-1 and TRBJ1-6; the D is unclear. The CDR3 covers 13 residues. The germline V gene has CDR1 SQVTM and CDR2 ANQGSEA. V shed 5 bases and J shed 7 bases, with 12 bases lying between them. CDR3 sequence: CSVRSGSNSPLHF. CDR3 nucleotides: TGCAGCGTTAGGTCCGGGAGCAATTCACCCCTCCACTTT.

This clonotype was seen many times. This CDR3 reads CASRPTLPSYQETQYF. The CDR3 coding sequence is TGTGCCAGCAGGCCGACTTTGCCTTCGTACCAAGAGACCCAGTACTTC. The V and J genes are TRBV12-3 or TRBV12-4 and TRBJ2-5; D unresolved. Trimming pared 6 bases from V and 0 bases from J, leaving 17 bases between. CDR3 size: 16 residues.

This clonotype has ten or more counts. This chain uses TRBV15 with TRBJ1-2; 7 bases are a match to TRBD1. Germline V gene sequence: CDR1 LNHNV, CDR2 YYDKDF (reference sequence). The ends lost 2 bases at V and 5 bases at J; junction bases unmatched: 8. This CDR3 comprises 15 residues. This CDR3 is CATSRPNTGVYGYTF. In nucleotides, the CDR3 is TGTGCCACCAGCAGACCTAACACAGGGGTGTATGGCTACACCTTC.

The chain links TRBV4-2 to TRBJ1-4, with 7 bases that match TRBD1. The J segment lost 5 bases and the V segment lost 1 base, leaving 7 bases of the junction unmatched. Germline V gene sequence: CDR1 LGHNA, CDR2 YNFKEQ. This CDR3 has 16 residues. For the CDR3, the DNA is TGTGCCAGCAGCCAAGTTGGGACAGCTAAGAATGAAAAACTGTTTTTT. It codes for CASSQVGTAKNEKLFF.

This clonotype appeared many times. The CDR3 is CASKRTGYSYNEQFF. In nucleotides, the CDR3 is TGTGCCAGCAAACGGACAGGATACTCCTACAATGAGCAGTTCTTC. The chain joins TRBV28 to TRBJ2-1; 7 bases are a match to TRBD1. CDR3 length: 15 amino acids. J was trimmed by 0 bases and V by 7 bases; bases with no gene match: 6. CDR1 and CDR2 (germline): MDHEN, SYDVKM.

This clonotype came up many times. The chain combines TRBV7-2 with TRBJ2-3; no clear D. In germline, CDR1 is SGHTA, CDR2 FQGNSA. V was clipped by 5 bases and J by 1 base, with 13 bases between them. The CDR3 spans 15 residues. The CDR3 DNA reads as TGTGCCAGCAGCGCCCAAGGGTCACGCACAGATACGCAGTATTTT. This gives the protein CASSAQGSRTDTQYF.

This clonotype was recorded at least ten times. This sequence joins TRBV10-3 and TRBJ2-7; 11 bases fit TRBD1. This CDR3 comprises 14 residues. The trim removed 7 bases at V and 3 bases at J, leaving 5 bases unmatched. Per germline, CDR1 ENHRY and CDR2 SYGVKD. The CDR3 protein is CAIMKGQGGYEQYF. Here the CDR3 DNA reads TGTGCCATCATGAAGGGACAGGGGGGCTACGAGCAGTACTTC.

The table lists this clonotype with many counts. The gene calls are TRBV6-4 and TRBJ2-7, with 11 positions matching TRBD2. This CDR3 spans 19 amino acids. Germline-derived CDR1 and CDR2 are MRHNA and SNTAGT. After removal of 5 bases from V and 6 bases from J, the junction contained 21 bases not matched to a gene. CDR3 bases: TGTGCCAGCAGTCCTCCGGGACTAGCGGCCATAACCCCATCTAGCGAGCAGTACTTC. Translated: CASSPPGLAAITPSSEQYF.

This clonotype was recorded many times. V is TRBV4-2 and J is TRBJ2-5; weak D call: TRBD2 (6 bases). The germline V gene encodes CDR1 LGHNA and CDR2 YNFKEQ. The CDR3 spans 15 residues. Trimming stripped 3 bases from V and 2 bases from J, with 13 bases between. In DNA form, the CDR3 reads TGTGCCAGCAGCCAGGGGGGATGGCGTCAAGAGACCCAGTACTTC. Protein: CASSQGGWRQETQYF.

This clonotype was observed many times. The rearrangement joins TRBV5-1 to TRBJ2-7; the match to TRBD2 covers 8 bases. This CDR3 comprises 13 residues. Per the germline V gene, CDR1 is SGHRS and CDR2 is YFSETQ. V lost 4 bases and J lost 3; bases outside the gene matches: 3. CDR3 protein: CASSTSGVYEQYF. The CDR3 DNA follows: TGCGCCAGCAGCACTAGCGGCGTCTACGAGCAGTACTTC.

This clonotype appeared many times. V usage is TRBV27 and J usage is TRBJ2-5, with D unresolved. V shed 2 bases and J shed 5 bases, with 18 bases lying between them. The CDR3 extends over 16 amino acids. Looked up from germline, CDR1 is MNHEY and CDR2 is SMNVEV (reference sequence). This chain's CDR3 is CASSLGISPEWETQYF. The CDR3 DNA is TGTGCCAGCAGTTTAGGTATCTCACCAGAATGGGAGACCCAGTACTTC.

There are many counts of this clonotype. The chain couples TRBV5-1 to TRBJ2-2; 7 nucleotides match TRBD1. The germline V gene has CDR1 SGHRS and CDR2 YFSETQ. The CDR3 is 15 amino acids. The junction had 9 bases not matched to a gene; V was cut back by 7 bases and J by 3 bases. Written as DNA, the CDR3 is TGCGCCAGCCGTAGAACAGACAGGGACACCGGGGAGCTGTTTTTT. This sequence encodes CASRRTDRDTGELFF. The variable domain in full, completed from reference TRBV5-1 and TRBJ2-2, reads KAGVTQTPRYLIKTRGQQVTLSCSPISGHRSVSWYQQTPGQGLQFLFEYFSETQRNKGNFPGRFSGRQFSNSRSEMNVSTLELGDSALYLCASRRTDRDTGELFFGEGSRLTVL.

This clonotype was seen ten or more times. CDR3 in DNA: TGTGCCAGCAGCCTGGGACAGGGGTTCTCCTACGAGCAGTACTTC. It yields the protein CASSLGQGFSYEQYF. This sequence joins TRBV12-3 or TRBV12-4 and TRBJ2-7; 10 positions agree with TRBD1. The junction had 5 bases not matched to a gene; V was cut back by 6 bases and J by 0 bases. This CDR3 has 15 residues.

The count of this clonotype is one. The chain carries TRBV7-2 and TRBJ2-5; 9 bases map to TRBD2. This CDR3 is built from 14 residues. Germline V gene lookup returns CDR1 SGHTA and CDR2 FQGNSA. V gave up 5 bases and J gave up 2 bases; unmatched junction bases: 3. The CDR3 DNA reads TGTGCCAGCAGCCCTAGCGGGGATCAAGAGACCCAGTACTTC. Its translation is CASSPSGDQETQYF.

This clonotype was counted ten times or more. The genes are TRBV7-9 and TRBJ2-3, with D unclear. V was clipped by 5 bases and J by 4 bases, with 10 bases between them. The CDR3 has 13 amino acids. CDR1 SEHNR and CDR2 FQNEAQ come from the germline V gene (reference sequence). The CDR3 DNA reads as TGTGCCAGCAGCCTCTTCTTGGCAGATACGCAGTATTTT. Protein product: CASSLFLADTQYF. The full variable domain, rest sourced from reference TRBV7-9 and TRBJ2-3, is DTGVSQNPRHKITKRGQNVTFRCDPISEHNRLYWYRQTLGQGPEFLTYFQNEAQLEKSRLLSDRFSAERPKGSFSTLEIQRTEQGDSAMYLCASSLFLADTQYFGPGTRLTVL.

The sample holds many counts of this clonotype. The gene calls are TRBV20-1 and TRBJ2-3, with 10 positions matching TRBD2. Germline V gene data show CDR1 as DFQATT and CDR2 as SNEGSKA (reference sequence). Losses at the gene ends were 5 bases for V and 7 bases for J; bases not matched to a gene: 9. The CDR3 sequence is 14 residues long. In nucleotides, the CDR3 is TGCAGTGCTGGATTCCTAGCGGGGGAGTATACGCAGTATTTT. Translated: CSAGFLAGEYTQYF.

This clonotype was recorded many times. The chain carries TRBV28 and TRBJ1-1; D unresolved. From germline, CDR1 is MDHEN and CDR2 SYDVKM. The CDR3 consists of 11 residues. The CDR3 spells CGTGQNTEAFF. CDR3 nucleotides: TGTGGTACTGGCCAGAACACTGAAGCTTTCTTT.

This clonotype was seen at least ten times. This rearrangement joins TRBV7-9 to TRBJ1-1, with unresolved D. Trimming shortened V by 7 bases and J by 0 bases, and 12 bases separated the two germline ends. The CDR3 totals 14 residues. Germline V CDR1 and CDR2: SEHNR, FQNEAQ (reference sequence). In DNA, the CDR3 is TGTGCCAGCACCCAAAGGGCGTTGAACACTGAAGCTTTCTTT. Its translation is CASTQRALNTEAFF.

This clonotype was recorded many times. This chain connects TRBV12-3 or TRBV12-4 to TRBJ1-1, with a tentative D call TRBD1 (6 bases). V lost 6 bases to trimming and J lost 0 bases, with 8 bases between them. This CDR3 spans 13 amino acids. CDR3: CASSTGLNTEAFF. In DNA, the CDR3 is TGTGCCAGCAGCACAGGGTTGAACACTGAAGCTTTCTTT.

Only a few counts were recorded for this clonotype. V usage is TRBV20-1 and J usage is TRBJ1-1; TRBD1 matches 9 bases. The CDR3 length is 14 residues. Germline CDR1 is DFQATT and CDR2 is SNEGSKA (reference sequence). Trimming at V came to 7 bases and at J to 2 bases, leaving 8 bases not matched to a gene. In nucleotides, the CDR3 is TGCAGTGTTACAGGGGGCGCTGGAAACACTGAAGCTTTCTTT. Protein product: CSVTGGAGNTEAFF.

This clonotype was found many times. This chain links TRBV27 with TRBJ2-7; 7 bases match TRBD2. CDR3 length equals 14 residues. CDR1 and CDR2 (germline): MNHEY, SMNVEV (reference sequence). The trim removed 5 bases at V and 4 bases at J, leaving 8 bases unmatched. CDR3 region: CASSPLASGYEQYF. The CDR3 DNA reads TGTGCCAGCAGTCCCCTGGCTAGCGGATACGAGCAGTACTTC.

The V and J genes are TRBV24-1 and TRBJ2-3, with TRBD1 identical over 7 bases. The CDR3 runs to 16 residues. Germline V gene data show CDR1 as KGHDR and CDR2 as SFDVKD. V lost 3 bases and J lost 3; bases outside the gene matches: 8. The CDR3 region is CATSDGNRGNTDTQYF. As DNA, the CDR3 is TGTGCCACCAGTGATGGGAACAGGGGTAATACAGATACGCAGTATTTT.

This clonotype appeared many times. The V gene is TRBV20-1, the J gene TRBJ2-4; 8 nucleotides line up with TRBD1. CDR3 size: 14 residues. Germline CDR1 is DFQATT and CDR2 is SNEGSKA (reference sequence). Trimming removed 3 bases from V and 6 bases from J; junction bases left unmatched: 7. The CDR3 DNA sequence: TGCAGTGCTAGCCGGGACAGGATAATAAACATTCAGTACTTC. Amino acid sequence: CSASRDRIINIQYF.

The V and J genes are TRBV4-3 and TRBJ2-3; D remains unclear. Germline assignment: CDR1 LGHNA and CDR2 YSLEER. V lost 0 bases, J lost 5 bases, and 6 bases lay in between. The CDR3 loop spans 13 amino acids. In DNA, the CDR3 is TGCGCCAGCAGCCAAGATCACTTAGATACGCAGTATTTT. Amino acid sequence: CASSQDHLDTQYF.

This rearrangement joins TRBV5-1 to TRBJ2-1; D gene unclear. CDR3 length: 16 residues. CDR1 and CDR2 from the germline V gene are SGHRS and YFSETQ. The V gene lost 0 bases and the J gene lost 0 bases, with 10 bases spanning the gap. CDR3 loop: CASSLGQISSYNEQFF. DNA of the CDR3: TGCGCCAGCAGCTTGGGTCAGATTAGCTCCTACAATGAGCAGTTCTTC.